There are a few counts of the clone carrying this T cell receptor beta chain. The antigen remains undetermined. Relative to the germline gene, one junction end is altered; a read error may explain this. Cultured CD4+ T-cell DNA underwent Oncomine TCR Beta short-read sequencing. TCRdb re-analysed the PCR reads in MiXCR, keeping a single row per CDR3 protein. This sample has fewer than 15,000 distinct CDR3 sequences, with approximately 45% found just once. This specimen belongs to a study of vaccination and CD4 T cells after COVID-19. About the study: Post-vaccine sampling followed dose two by a median roughly 65 days (range 14 to 241).

The germline CDR1 and CDR2 sequences are MNHNS and SASEGT. This CDR3 region has 13 residues. Treatment defined: roughly ten-day PBMC culture with coronavirus spike peptide pools or control peptides (ViraFEST assay). This chain connects TRBV6-1 to TRBJ1-5; 9 positions agree with TRBD1. This sequence was found in a human donor who had recovered from COVID-19. Material: CD4+ T cells from blood, cultured in vitro. The CDR3: CASSVGPETGGDF. DNA of the CDR3: TGTGCCAGCAGTGTCGGGCCGGAGACAGGGGGAGATTTT.